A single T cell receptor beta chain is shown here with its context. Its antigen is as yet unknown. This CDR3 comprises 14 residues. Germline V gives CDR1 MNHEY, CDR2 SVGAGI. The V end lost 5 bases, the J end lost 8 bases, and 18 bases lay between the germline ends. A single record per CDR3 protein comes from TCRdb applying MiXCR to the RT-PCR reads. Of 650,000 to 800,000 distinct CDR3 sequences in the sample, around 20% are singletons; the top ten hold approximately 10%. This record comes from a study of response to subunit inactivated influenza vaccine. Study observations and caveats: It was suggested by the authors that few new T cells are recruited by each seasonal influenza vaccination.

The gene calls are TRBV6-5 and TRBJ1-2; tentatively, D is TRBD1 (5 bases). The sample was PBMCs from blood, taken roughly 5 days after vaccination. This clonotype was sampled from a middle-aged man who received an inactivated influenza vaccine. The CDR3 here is CASSLSSGAGGYTF. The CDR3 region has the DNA TGTGCCAGCAGTCTCTCAAGTGGGGCGGGAGGCTACACCTTC.